This TCR beta chain was found in a study of cytomegalovirus exposure and HLA in healthy donors. The overall study: Tens of millions of unique TCRs from HLA-typed donors were held in an early release of data. General observations from the study: TCR beta chain V- and J-gene trimming was linked, in a later analysis, to a missense variant in DCLRE1C. There were several of the most significant clusters that appeared linked to common viral pathogens in a later analysis. An observed cluster of highly shared sequence variants was recorded as a likely sequencing artifact.

PCR was performed using 60 Vbeta and 13 Jbeta primers. The table came from immunoSEQ multiplex PCR; TCRdb's copy has only in-frame clones and leaves some out. The table includes about 130,000 clones, about 80% detected once. Germline CDR1 is SEHNR and CDR2 is FQNEAQ (reference sequence). The CDR3 spans 13 residues. V was trimmed by 1 base and J by 5 bases, leaving 9 bases between them. As regards this clone: The antigen is undetermined.

Sequencing input: PBMCs. The J gene is TRBJ2-7, the V gene TRBV7-9, with D possibly matching TRBD2 (5 bases). This TCR was recovered from a man aged 25 to 40 in good health and CMV-seropositive. CDR3 sequence: CASSLVAGNEQYF. DNA of the CDR3: TGTGCCAGCAGCTTAGTTGCGGGTAACGAGCAGTACTTC.